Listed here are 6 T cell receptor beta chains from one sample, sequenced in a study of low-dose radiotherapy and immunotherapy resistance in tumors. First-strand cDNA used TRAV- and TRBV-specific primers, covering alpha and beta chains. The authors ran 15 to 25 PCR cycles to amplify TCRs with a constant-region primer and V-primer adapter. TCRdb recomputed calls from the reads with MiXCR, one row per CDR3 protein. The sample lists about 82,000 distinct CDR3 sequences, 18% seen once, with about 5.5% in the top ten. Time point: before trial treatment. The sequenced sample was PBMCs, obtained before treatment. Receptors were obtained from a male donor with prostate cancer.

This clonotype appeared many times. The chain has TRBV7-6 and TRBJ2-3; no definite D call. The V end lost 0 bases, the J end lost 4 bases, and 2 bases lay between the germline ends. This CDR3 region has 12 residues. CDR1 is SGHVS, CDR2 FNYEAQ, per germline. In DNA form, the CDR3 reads TGTGCCAGCAGCTTAGCGGCAGATACGCAGTATTTT. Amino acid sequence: CASSLAADTQYF.

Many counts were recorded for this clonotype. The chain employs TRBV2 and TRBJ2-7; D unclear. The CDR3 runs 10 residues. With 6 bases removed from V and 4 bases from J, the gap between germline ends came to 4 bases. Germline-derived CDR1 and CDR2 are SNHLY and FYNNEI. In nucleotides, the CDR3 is TGTGCCAGCAGGCAATACGAGCAGTACTTC. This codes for CASRQYEQYF.

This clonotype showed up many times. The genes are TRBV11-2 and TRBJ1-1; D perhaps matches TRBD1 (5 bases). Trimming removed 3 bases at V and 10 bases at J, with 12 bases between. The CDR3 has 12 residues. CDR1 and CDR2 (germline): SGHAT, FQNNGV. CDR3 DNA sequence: TGTGCCAGCAGCTTGGGACTTCCAGGAGCTTTCTTT. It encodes CASSLGLPGAFF.

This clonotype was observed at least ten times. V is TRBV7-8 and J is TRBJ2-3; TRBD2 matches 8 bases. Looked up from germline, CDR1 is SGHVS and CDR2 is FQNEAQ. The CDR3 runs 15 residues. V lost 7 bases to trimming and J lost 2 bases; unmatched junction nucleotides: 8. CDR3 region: CASTQRRGDTDTQYF. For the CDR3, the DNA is TGTGCCAGCACCCAAAGGCGGGGGGACACAGATACGCAGTATTTT.

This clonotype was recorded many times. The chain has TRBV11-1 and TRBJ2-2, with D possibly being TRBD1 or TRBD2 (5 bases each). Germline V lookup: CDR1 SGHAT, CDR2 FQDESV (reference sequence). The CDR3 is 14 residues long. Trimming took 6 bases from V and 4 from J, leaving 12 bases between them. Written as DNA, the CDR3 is TGTGCCAGCAGGAGGGACCCGGGCACCGGGGAGCTGTTTTTT. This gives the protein CASRRDPGTGELFF.

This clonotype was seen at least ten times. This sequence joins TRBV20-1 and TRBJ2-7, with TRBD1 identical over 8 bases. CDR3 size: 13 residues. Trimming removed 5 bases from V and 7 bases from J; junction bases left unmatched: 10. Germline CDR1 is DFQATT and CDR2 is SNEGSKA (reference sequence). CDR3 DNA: TGCAGTGCTTCGACAGGGGCAACCCCTGAGCAGTACTTC. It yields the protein CSASTGATPEQYF.